Sequencing of this T cell receptor beta chain was carried out in a study of blood T cell repertoires in COVID-19. The protocol was immunoSEQ multiplex PCR, while the TCRdb copy is restricted to in-frame clones and leaves out a portion. The sample consists of about 250,000 clones, 80% to 90% of them appearing once. Participant-given clinical history determined each cohort assignment. In this sample, this clone turned up once. CDR1 and CDR2 from the germline V gene are MGHDK and SYGVNS. Trimming cost V 3 bases and J 10 bases, with 16 bases left between them. The CDR3 is 15 residues long. Sequenced: PBMCs or T cells enriched from blood (not recorded which). The J gene is TRBJ1-6, the V gene TRBV25-1; possibly TRBD1 for D (5 bases). The origin of this receptor is a woman aged 18-30 years who had recovered from COVID-19. The CDR3 nucleotides are TGTGCCAGCAGTGACTCCCTCGGGGGAAGGTCACCCCTCCACTTT. Its protein is CASSDSLGGRSPLHF.